This is a list of T cell receptor beta chains from one sample in a study of T cell repertoires in cytomegalovirus infection. No antigens are known for them. TCRdb re-called the reads with MiXCR, one entry per CDR3 protein. The repertoire holds 550,000 to 700,000 distinct CDR3 sequences, with around two fifths as singletons. The sequencing used cultured PBMCs, collected from culture after CMV antigen stimulation. These receptors originate from a human donor in good health (CMV status not recorded). Some clones in this sample may be carry-over from other donors' samples. Each CDR3 is given with its conserved first and last residue. A D gene is named only where the DNA matches it firmly. Expanded clones get a size class; other rows say once, few or many, or leave the size out.

J: TRBJ2-7
D: TRBD1
V: TRBV3-1
length: 14
size: .
CDR3: CASSQDQTGGEQYF
DNA: TGTGCCAGCAGCCAAGATCAGACAGGGGGTGAGCAGTACTTC

J: TRBJ1-2
D: .
V: TRBV14
length: 12
size: .
CDR3: CASSSQNYGYTF
DNA: TGTGCCAGCAGCTCTCAGAACTATGGCTACACCTTC

J: TRBJ2-7
D: .
V: TRBV6-2/TRBV6-3
length: 14
size: .
CDR3: CASSYYPPRYEQYF
DNA: TGTGCCAGCAGTTACTATCCGCCCCGCTACGAGCAGTACTTC

J: TRBJ2-7
D: TRBD2
V: TRBV15
length: 15
size: .
CDR3: CATSRETGGGYEQYF
DNA: TGTGCCACCAGCAGAGAAACGGGCGGGGGGTACGAGCAGTACTTC

J: TRBJ2-3
D: .
V: TRBV11-2
length: 12
size: few
CDR3: CASTGVTDTQYF
DNA: TGTGCCAGCACAGGGGTCACAGATACGCAGTATTTT

J: TRBJ2-1
D: TRBD1
V: TRBV5-5
length: 15
size: .
CDR3: CASSQWTGAYNEQFF
DNA: TGTGCCAGCAGTCAATGGACAGGGGCGTACAATGAGCAGTTCTTC

J: TRBJ2-3
D: TRBD1
V: TRBV6-2/TRBV6-3
length: 14
size: few
CDR3: CASSDPRGPDTQYF
DNA: TGTGCCAGCAGCGACCCCAGGGGGCCAGATACGCAGTATTTT

J: TRBJ2-1
D: TRBD2
V: TRBV7-2
length: 13
size: .
CDR3: CASTAGVWNEQFF
DNA: TGTGCCAGCACCGCGGGAGTATGGAATGAGCAGTTCTTC

J: TRBJ2-6
D: .
V: TRBV7-2
length: 14
size: many
CDR3: CASSFGAGANVLTF
DNA: TGTGCCAGCAGCTTCGGGGCTGGGGCCAACGTCCTGACTTTC

J: TRBJ2-3
D: TRBD1
V: TRBV28
length: 15
size: .
CDR3: CASSLEGTGINTQYF
DNA: TGTGCCAGCAGTTTAGAGGGGACAGGGATTAATACGCAGTATTTT

J: TRBJ2-5
D: TRBD2
V: TRBV27
length: 15
size: few
CDR3: CASSEVGGLRETQYF
DNA: TGTGCCAGCTCCGAGGTGGGAGGGCTCCGGGAGACCCAGTACTTC

J: TRBJ2-1
D: .
V: TRBV7-2
length: 16
size: few
CDR3: CASSPGGGGNYNEQFF
DNA: TGTGCCAGCAGCCCCGGGGGCGGCGGAAATTACAATGAGCAGTTCTTC

J: TRBJ2-1
D: .
V: TRBV4-3
length: 14
size: .
CDR3: CASSPLAPYNEQFF
DNA: TGCGCCAGCAGCCCCCTGGCCCCTTACAATGAGCAGTTCTTC

J: TRBJ2-7
D: .
V: TRBV19
length: 15
size: .
CDR3: CASSIDAADSYEQYF
DNA: TGTGCCAGTAGTATAGACGCAGCAGACTCCTACGAGCAGTACTTC

J: TRBJ2-3
D: TRBD1
V: TRBV19
length: 14
size: .
CDR3: CASRRQGASDTQYF
DNA: TGTGCCAGCCGTCGACAGGGGGCATCTGATACGCAGTATTTT

J: TRBJ1-1
D: TRBD1
V: TRBV4-1
length: 14
size: .
CDR3: CASRPGTGVTEAFF
DNA: TGCGCCAGCAGACCCGGGACAGGGGTCACTGAAGCTTTCTTT

J: TRBJ2-1
D: .
V: TRBV7-2
length: 18
size: few
CDR3: CASSLELARGPRDNEQFF
DNA: TGTGCCAGCAGCTTAGAGCTGGCGCGGGGGCCCAGGGACAATGAGCAGTTCTTC

J: TRBJ2-1
D: .
V: TRBV28
length: 12
size: few
CDR3: CASSFAYNEQFF
DNA: TGTGCCAGCAGTTTCGCCTACAATGAGCAGTTCTTC

J: TRBJ1-2
D: TRBD1
V: TRBV4-1
length: 17
size: .
CDR3: CASTLLQGGGQFYGYTF
DNA: TGTGCCAGCACCCTCCTGCAGGGGGGCGGACAATTCTATGGCTACACCTTC

J: TRBJ1-6
D: .
V: TRBV6-2/TRBV6-3
length: 17
size: .
CDR3: CASSWGTLGDLVTPLHF
DNA: TGTGCCAGCAGTTGGGGAACGCTCGGCGATCTGGTAACACCCCTCCACTTT

J: TRBJ1-1
D: .
V: TRBV20-1
length: 11
size: .
CDR3: CSVSGAGRAFF
DNA: TGCAGTGTCAGTGGGGCAGGGAGGGCTTTCTTT

J: TRBJ2-7
D: TRBD1
V: TRBV11-2
length: 16
size: .
CDR3: CASSPPPGTGNDEQYF
DNA: TGTGCCAGCAGCCCCCCCCCCGGGACAGGGAATGACGAGCAGTACTTC

J: TRBJ2-1
D: TRBD2
V: TRBV29-1
length: 17
size: .
CDR3: CSVTLAGGISSYNEQFF
DNA: TGCAGCGTCACGTTAGCGGGGGGAATAAGCTCCTACAATGAGCAGTTCTTC

J: TRBJ2-2
D: .
V: TRBV19
length: 14
size: few
CDR3: CASSKTGHTGELFF
DNA: TGTGCCAGTAGTAAAACAGGGCACACCGGGGAGCTGTTTTTT

J: TRBJ1-1
D: .
V: TRBV7-6
length: 11
size: .
CDR3: CASTRGAEAFF
DNA: TGTGCCAGCACCCGAGGGGCTGAAGCTTTCTTT

J: TRBJ2-1
D: .
V: TRBV7-9
length: 17
size: .
CDR3: CASSSEEGVRSYNEQFF
DNA: TGTGCCAGCAGCTCCGAAGAGGGGGTTCGCTCCTACAATGAGCAGTTCTTC

J: TRBJ2-5
D: .
V: TRBV9
length: 13
size: once
CDR3: CASSVGGQETQYF
DNA: TGTGCCAGCAGCGTCGGGGGTCAAGAGACCCAGTACTTC

J: TRBJ2-7
D: .
V: TRBV5-1
length: 13
size: .
CDR3: CASSPGTINEQYF
DNA: TGCGCCAGCAGCCCCGGGACAATCAACGAGCAGTACTTC

J: TRBJ1-2
D: .
V: TRBV20-1
length: 11
size: .
CDR3: CSGTVNYGYTF
DNA: TGCAGTGGGACAGTCAACTATGGCTACACCTTC

J: TRBJ2-4
D: .
V: TRBV7-2
length: 13
size: few
CDR3: CASSTPLAYVQYF
DNA: TGTGCCAGCAGCACCCCACTAGCATACGTTCAGTACTTC

J: TRBJ2-2
D: TRBD1
V: TRBV6-1
length: 15
size: few
CDR3: CASSPWTGVTGELFF
DNA: TGTGCCAGCAGCCCCTGGACAGGGGTTACCGGGGAGCTGTTTTTT

J: TRBJ1-5
D: .
V: TRBV19
length: 16
size: few
CDR3: CASSSWRGGSNQPQHF
DNA: TGTGCCAGTAGTTCCTGGCGGGGAGGAAGCAATCAGCCCCAGCATTTT

J: TRBJ1-2
D: .
V: TRBV20-1
length: 11
size: few
CDR3: CSARTDYGYTF
DNA: TGCAGTGCTAGAACAGACTATGGCTACACCTTC

J: TRBJ1-1
D: .
V: TRBV5-1
length: 14
size: .
CDR3: CASSLAGANTEAFF
DNA: TGCGCCAGCAGCTTGGCAGGGGCGAACACTGAAGCTTTCTTT

J: TRBJ1-5
D: TRBD1
V: TRBV20-1
length: 14
size: .
CDR3: CSARGTGAYQPQHF
DNA: TGCAGTGCTAGGGGGACAGGCGCTTATCAGCCCCAGCATTTT

J: TRBJ2-3
D: .
V: TRBV7-2
length: 12
size: few
CDR3: CASSFQGDTQYF
DNA: TGTGCCAGCAGCTTCCAAGGAGATACGCAGTATTTT

J: TRBJ1-2
D: .
V: TRBV7-2
length: 15
size: many
CDR3: CASSSIGGDNYGYTF
DNA: TGTGCCAGCAGCTCCATAGGGGGGGATAACTATGGCTACACCTTC

J: TRBJ1-2
D: .
V: TRBV4-2
length: 20
size: .
CDR3: CASSHPSAGLGGTEGYGYTF
DNA: TGTGCCAGCAGCCACCCCAGTGCCGGCTTGGGTGGGACCGAAGGCTATGGCTACACCTTC

J: TRBJ1-1
D: TRBD1
V: TRBV12-5
length: 15
size: few
CDR3: CASGLLGTANTEAFF
DNA: TGTGCTAGTGGTTTGTTGGGGACAGCCAACACTGAAGCTTTCTTT

J: TRBJ2-1
D: TRBD2
V: TRBV7-8
length: 18
size: .
CDR3: CASSAYRPGRGRGNEQFF
DNA: TGTGCCAGCAGCGCATACCGACCTGGCCGGGGGAGGGGCAATGAGCAGTTCTTC

J: TRBJ2-1
D: TRBD2
V: TRBV6-8
length: 15
size: .
CDR3: CASSYLAGGLNEQFF
DNA: TGTGCCAGCAGTTATCTAGCGGGAGGCCTAAATGAGCAGTTCTTC

J: TRBJ2-7
D: .
V: TRBV7-8
length: 13
size: .
CDR3: CASSFAHAYEQYF
DNA: TGTGCCAGCAGCTTTGCCCATGCCTACGAGCAGTACTTC

J: TRBJ2-5
D: .
V: TRBV7-2
length: 13
size: .
CDR3: CASQWGVQETQYF
DNA: TGTGCCAGCCAGTGGGGGGTCCAAGAGACCCAGTACTTC

J: TRBJ1-5
D: .
V: TRBV7-8
length: 12
size: .
CDR3: CASSGPGQPQHF
DNA: TGTGCCAGCAGCGGGCCGGGCCAGCCCCAGCATTTT